This T cell receptor beta chain was sequenced for a study of identical twins. TCRdb re-derived calls from the 5' RACE reads in MiXCR, one entry per CDR3 protein. The table shows some 1,600,000 distinct CDR3 sequences, with about 31% occurring only once. Overall study findings and caveats: Abundant cord blood beta clonotypes carried fewer insertions; memory repertoires showed none.

Note on this clonotype: Its cognate antigen is unknown.

Germline loops: CDR1 LGHNA, CDR2 YNFKEQ. The ends lost 4 bases at V and 2 bases at J; junction bases unmatched: 5. The CDR3 has 16 residues. This clonotype originated in a newborn girl in good health. Sequences were obtained from cord blood. The chain joins TRBV4-2 to TRBJ2-3; 11 bases are shared with TRBD2. The DNA for the CDR3 is TGTGCCAGCAGCCCAGGGACTAGCGGAAACACAGATACGCAGTATTTT. Translated: CASSPGTSGNTDTQYF.